Below, one TCR beta chain is given with its context. The germline V gene encodes CDR1 LNHDA and CDR2 SQIVND (reference sequence). V lost 7 bases, J lost 4 bases, and 22 bases lay in between. CDR3 length: 16 amino acids. This specimen comes from a study of T cell changes during pregnancy in multiple sclerosis. The data were produced by immunoSEQ multiplex PCR, yet TCRdb's version contains in-frame clones alone and is incomplete. Of fewer than 85,000 clones in the sample, 92% were seen once. The chain links TRBV19 to TRBJ1-1, with D perhaps matching TRBD1 (6 bases). The TCR sequence derives from a female donor in good health, enrolled as a control in a pregnancy study. Specimen: peripheral blood, collected in the first trimester of pregnancy. This CDR3 is CASTPRRGGHSTEAFF. The CDR3 region has the DNA TGTGCCAGTACCCCACGGAGGGGGGGCCACAGCACTGAAGCTTTCTTT.